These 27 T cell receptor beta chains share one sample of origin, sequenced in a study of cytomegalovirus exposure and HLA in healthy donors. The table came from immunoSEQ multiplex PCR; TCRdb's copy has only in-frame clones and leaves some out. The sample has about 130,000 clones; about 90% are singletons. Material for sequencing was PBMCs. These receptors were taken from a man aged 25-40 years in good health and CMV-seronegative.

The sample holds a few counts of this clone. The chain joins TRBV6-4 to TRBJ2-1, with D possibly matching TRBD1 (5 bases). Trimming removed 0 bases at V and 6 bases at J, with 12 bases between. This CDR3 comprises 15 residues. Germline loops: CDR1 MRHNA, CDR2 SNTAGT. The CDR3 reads CASSDSRQGGNEQFF. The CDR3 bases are TGTGCCAGCAGTGACTCTCGTCAGGGTGGCAATGAGCAGTTCTTC.

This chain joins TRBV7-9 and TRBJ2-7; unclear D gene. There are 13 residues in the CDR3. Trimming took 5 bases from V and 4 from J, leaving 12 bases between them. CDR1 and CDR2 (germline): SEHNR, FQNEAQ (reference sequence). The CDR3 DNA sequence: TGTGCCAGCAGCCGACGACAACAATACGAGCAGTACTTC. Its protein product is CASSRRQQYEQYF.

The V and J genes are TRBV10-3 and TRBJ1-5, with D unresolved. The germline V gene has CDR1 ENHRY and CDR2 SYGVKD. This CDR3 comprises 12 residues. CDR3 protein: CAGSRSNQPQHF. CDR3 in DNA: TGTGCGGGCTCCCGGAGCAATCAGCCCCAGCATTTT.

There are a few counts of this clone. This CDR3 reads CASRRDSYEQYF. The CDR3 nucleotides read TGTGCCAGCAGACGGGACTCCTACGAGCAGTACTTC. The genes are TRBV2 and TRBJ2-7; a possible D gene is TRBD2 (5 bases). The V end lost 6 bases, the J end lost 0 bases, and 6 bases lay between the germline ends. Looked up from germline, CDR1 is SNHLY and CDR2 is FYNNEI. This CDR3 is built from 12 residues.

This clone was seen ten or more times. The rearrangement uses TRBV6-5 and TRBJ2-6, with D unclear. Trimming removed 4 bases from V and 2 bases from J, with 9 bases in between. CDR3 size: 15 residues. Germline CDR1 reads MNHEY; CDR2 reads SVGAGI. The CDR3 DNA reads TGTGCCAGCAGTTCCAACTTAGCTGGGGCCAACGTCCTGACTTTC. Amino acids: CASSSNLAGANVLTF.

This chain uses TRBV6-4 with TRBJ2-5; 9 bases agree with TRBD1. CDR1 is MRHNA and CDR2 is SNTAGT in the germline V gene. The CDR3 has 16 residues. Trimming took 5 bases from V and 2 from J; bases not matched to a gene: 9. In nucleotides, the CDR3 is TGTGCCAGCAGTATTGATGCGGGACAGGGACAAGAGACCCAGTACTTC. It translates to CASSIDAGQGQETQYF.

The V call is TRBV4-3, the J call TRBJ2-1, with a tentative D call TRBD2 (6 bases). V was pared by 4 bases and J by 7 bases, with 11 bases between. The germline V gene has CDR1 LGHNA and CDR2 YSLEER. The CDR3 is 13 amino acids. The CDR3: CASSLERENEQFF. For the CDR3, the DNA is TGCGCCAGCAGCCTCGAACGGGAGAATGAGCAGTTCTTC.

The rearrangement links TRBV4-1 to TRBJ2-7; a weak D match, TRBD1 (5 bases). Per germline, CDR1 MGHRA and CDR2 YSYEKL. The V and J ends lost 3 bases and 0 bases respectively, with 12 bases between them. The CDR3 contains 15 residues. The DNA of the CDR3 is TGCGCCAGCAGCCACTTCTCTCAGGGCTCCTACGAGCAGTACTTC. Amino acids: CASSHFSQGSYEQYF.

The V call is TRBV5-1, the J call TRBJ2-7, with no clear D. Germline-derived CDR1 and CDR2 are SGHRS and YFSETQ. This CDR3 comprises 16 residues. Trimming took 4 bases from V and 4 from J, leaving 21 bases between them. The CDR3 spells CASSPLARAMEYEQYF. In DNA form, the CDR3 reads TGCGCCAGCAGCCCTCTGGCGAGAGCTATGGAGTACGAGCAGTACTTC.

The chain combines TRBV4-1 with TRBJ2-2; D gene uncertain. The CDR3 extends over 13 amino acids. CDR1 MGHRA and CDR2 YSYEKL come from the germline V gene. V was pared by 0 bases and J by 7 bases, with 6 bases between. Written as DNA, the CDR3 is TGCGCCAGCAGCCAAGATCCCGGCGGGGAGCTGTTTTTT. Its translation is CASSQDPGGELFF.

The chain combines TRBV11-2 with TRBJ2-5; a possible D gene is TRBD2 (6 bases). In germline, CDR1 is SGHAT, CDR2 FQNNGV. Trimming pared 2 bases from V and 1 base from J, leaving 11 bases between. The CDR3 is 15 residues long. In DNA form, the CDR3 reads TGTGCCAGCAGCTTAAGGGGAGGAATCCAAGAGACCCAGTACTTC. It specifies CASSLRGGIQETQYF.

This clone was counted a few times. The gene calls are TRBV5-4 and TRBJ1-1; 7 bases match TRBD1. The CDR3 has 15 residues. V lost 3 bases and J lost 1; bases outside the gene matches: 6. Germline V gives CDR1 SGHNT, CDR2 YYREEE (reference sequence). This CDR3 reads CASSSGGTANTEAFF. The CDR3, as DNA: TGTGCCAGCAGCTCCGGAGGGACAGCGAACACTGAAGCTTTCTTT.

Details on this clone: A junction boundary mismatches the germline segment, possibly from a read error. CDR3 protein: CASSVGLAGIF. The CDR3 DNA follows: TGTGCCAGCAGCGTCGGACTAGCGGGAATCTTC. The rearrangement links TRBV9 to TRBJ2-4; 12 bases match TRBD2. CDR3 length: 11 amino acids. The germline V gene encodes CDR1 SGDLS and CDR2 YYNGEE.

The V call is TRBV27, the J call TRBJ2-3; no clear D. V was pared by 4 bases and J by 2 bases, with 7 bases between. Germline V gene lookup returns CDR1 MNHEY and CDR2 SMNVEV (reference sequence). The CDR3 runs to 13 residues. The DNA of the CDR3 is TGTGCCAGCAGTTCGCGGTACACAGATACGCAGTATTTT. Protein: CASSSRYTDTQYF.

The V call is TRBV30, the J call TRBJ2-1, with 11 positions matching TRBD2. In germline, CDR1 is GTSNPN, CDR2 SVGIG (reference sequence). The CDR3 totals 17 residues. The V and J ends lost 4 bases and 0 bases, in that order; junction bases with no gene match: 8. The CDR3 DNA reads TGTGCCTGGATTGATAGCGGGAGGGCAAGCTCCTACAATGAGCAGTTCTTC. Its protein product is CAWIDSGRASSYNEQFF.

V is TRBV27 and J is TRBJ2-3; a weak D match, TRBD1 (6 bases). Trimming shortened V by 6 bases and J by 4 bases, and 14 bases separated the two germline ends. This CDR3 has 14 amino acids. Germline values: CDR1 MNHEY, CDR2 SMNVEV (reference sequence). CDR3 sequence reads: CASSLTGSPDTQYF. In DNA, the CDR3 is TGTGCCAGCAGCTTAACAGGGAGTCCAGATACGCAGTATTTT.

This chain's CDR3 is CAWSGPVAARLHF. In DNA, the CDR3 is TGTGCCTGGAGTGGTCCCGTGGCGGCGCGTCTGCATTTT. The chain links TRBV30 to TRBJ1-5; D gene uncertain. The CDR3 extends over 13 amino acids. CDR1 GTSNPN and CDR2 SVGIG come from the germline V gene (reference sequence). V was trimmed by 1 base and J by 15 bases, leaving 19 bases between them.

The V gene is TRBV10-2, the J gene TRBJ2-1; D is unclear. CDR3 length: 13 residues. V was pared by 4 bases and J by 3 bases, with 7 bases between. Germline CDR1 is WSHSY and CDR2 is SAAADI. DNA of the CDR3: TGCGCCAGCAGTGGTGGCAACTACAATGAGCAGTTCTTC. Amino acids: CASSGGNYNEQFF.

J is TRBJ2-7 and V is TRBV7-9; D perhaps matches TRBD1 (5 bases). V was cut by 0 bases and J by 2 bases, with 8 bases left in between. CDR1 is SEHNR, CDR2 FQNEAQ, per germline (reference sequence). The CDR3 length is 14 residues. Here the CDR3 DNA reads TGTGCCAGCAGCTTAGCAGGGGCCGCCTACGAGCAGTACTTC. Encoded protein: CASSLAGAAYEQYF. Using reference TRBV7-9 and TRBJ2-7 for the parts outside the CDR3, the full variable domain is DTGVSQNPRHKITKRGQNVTFRCDPISEHNRLYWYRQTLGQGPEFLTYFQNEAQLEKSRLLSDRFSAERPKGSFSTLEIQRTEQGDSAMYLCASSLAGAAYEQYFGPGTRLTVT.

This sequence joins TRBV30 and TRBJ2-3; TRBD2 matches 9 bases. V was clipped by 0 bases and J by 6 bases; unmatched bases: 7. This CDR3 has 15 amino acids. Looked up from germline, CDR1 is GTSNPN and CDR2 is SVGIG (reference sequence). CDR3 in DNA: TGTGCCTGGAGTGTACCCTCGGCGGGAGGGGATACGCAGTATTTT. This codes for CAWSVPSAGGDTQYF.

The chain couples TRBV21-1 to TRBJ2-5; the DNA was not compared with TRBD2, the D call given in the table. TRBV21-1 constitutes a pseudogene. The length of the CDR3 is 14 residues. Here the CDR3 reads CASKEEACSGVQYF. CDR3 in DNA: TGTGCCAGCAAGGAAGAGGCCTGCTCCGGGGTCCAGTACTTC.

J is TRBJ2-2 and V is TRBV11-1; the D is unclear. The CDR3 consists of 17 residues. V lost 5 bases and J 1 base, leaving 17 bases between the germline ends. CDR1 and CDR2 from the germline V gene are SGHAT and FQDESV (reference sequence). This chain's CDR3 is CASSLEGAVRNTGELFF. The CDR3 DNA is TGTGCCAGCAGCCTAGAAGGTGCGGTACGGAACACCGGGGAGCTGTTTTTT.

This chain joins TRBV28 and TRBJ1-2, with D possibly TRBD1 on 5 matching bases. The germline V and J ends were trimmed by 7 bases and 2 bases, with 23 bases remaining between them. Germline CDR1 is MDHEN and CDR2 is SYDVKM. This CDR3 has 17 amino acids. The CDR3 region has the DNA TGTGCCAGCATCACCCACCCCGGTGGAGGGGCCAACTATGGCTACACCTTC. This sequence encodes CASITHPGGGANYGYTF.

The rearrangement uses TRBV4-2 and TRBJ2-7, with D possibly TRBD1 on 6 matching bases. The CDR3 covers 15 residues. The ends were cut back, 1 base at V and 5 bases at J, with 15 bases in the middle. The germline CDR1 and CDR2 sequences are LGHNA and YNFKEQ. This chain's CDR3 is CASSQVKQGADEQYF. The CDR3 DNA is TGTGCCAGCAGCCAAGTAAAACAGGGTGCGGACGAGCAGTACTTC.

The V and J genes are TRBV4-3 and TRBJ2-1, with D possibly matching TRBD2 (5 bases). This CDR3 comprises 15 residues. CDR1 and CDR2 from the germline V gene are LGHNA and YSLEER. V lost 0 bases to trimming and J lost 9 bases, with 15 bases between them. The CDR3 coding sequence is TGCGCCAGCAGCCAAGATCACCGGCTAGGAGGTGAGCAGTTCTTC. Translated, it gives CASSQDHRLGGEQFF.

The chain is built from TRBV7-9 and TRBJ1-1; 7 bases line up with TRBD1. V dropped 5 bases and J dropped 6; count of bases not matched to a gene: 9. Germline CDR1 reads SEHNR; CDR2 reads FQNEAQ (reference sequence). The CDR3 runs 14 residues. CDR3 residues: CASSGMDRLSEAFF. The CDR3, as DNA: TGTGCCAGCAGCGGGATGGACAGGCTTTCTGAAGCTTTCTTT.

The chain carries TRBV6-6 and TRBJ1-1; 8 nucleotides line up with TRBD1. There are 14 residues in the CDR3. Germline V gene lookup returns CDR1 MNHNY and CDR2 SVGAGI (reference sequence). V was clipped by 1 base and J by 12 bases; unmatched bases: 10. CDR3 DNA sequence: TGTGCCAGCAGTTACTTCCAGGGGGCGAAGTATACTTTCTTT. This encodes CASSYFQGAKYTFF.